Below are 2 T cell receptor beta chains sequenced from a single sample in a study of CD8+ T cells in alopecia areata. Sequencing relied on a cDNA template that was reverse transcribed from extracted RNA. Sequencing was performed with immunoSEQ multiplex PCR; in TCRdb, only in-frame clones are kept and a portion is missing. The sample yields 100,000 to 150,000 clones, about 61% seen once. Treatment specified: oral pan-JAK inhibitor, 5-10 mg twice daily. Sample: CD8+ T cells sorted from blood, taken at week 4, from a patient treated with tofacitinib. The receptors come from a human donor with alopecia areata.

This clone has a handful of counts. The chain combines TRBV15 with TRBJ2-3; D might be TRBD1 or TRBD2, each matching 5 bases. Trimming removed 1 base at V and 3 bases at J, with 11 bases between. The CDR3 sequence is 15 residues long. Germline-derived CDR1 and CDR2 are LNHNV and YYDKDF (reference sequence). CDR3 sequence: CATSRGLGVTDTQYF. In nucleotides, the CDR3 is TGTGCCACCAGCAGAGGGCTGGGGGTTACAGATACGCAGTATTTT.

This clone was seen just once. The chain couples TRBV15 to TRBJ1-1, with 7 positions matching TRBD1. The CDR3 loop spans 14 amino acids. CDR1 and CDR2 (germline): LNHNV, YYDKDF (reference sequence). After removal of 7 bases from V and 1 base from J, the junction contained 6 bases not matched to a gene. The CDR3 DNA sequence: TGTGCCACCAAGAGACAGGGAGAGAACACTGAAGCTTTCTTT. This sequence encodes CATKRQGENTEAFF. Combining the CDR3 with reference TRBV15 and TRBJ1-1 gives the whole variable domain DAMVIQNPRYQVTQFGKPVTLSCSQTLNHNVMYWYQQKSSQAPKLLFHYYDKDFNNEADTPDNFQSRRPNTSFCFLDIRSPGLGDTAMYLCATKRQGENTEAFFGQGTRLTVV.